This T cell receptor beta chain was sequenced in a study of T-cell memory formation after mild COVID-19. Study-wide findings and caveats: Clones contracting across day 15 to 85 had a balanced CD4/CD8 profile; later expanding clones leaned CD4+.

Trimming took 2 bases from V and 7 from J, leaving 10 bases between them. The germline V gene has CDR1 SGHRS and CDR2 YFSETQ. The CDR3 has 13 amino acids. TCRdb reprocessed the 5' RACE reads with MiXCR, giving one entry per CDR3 protein. The sample yields fewer than 250,000 distinct CDR3 sequences, roughly 10% seen once. This clonotype was recorded a few times. Its cognate antigen is unknown. The receptor was derived from a man between 18 and 29 years old who had mild COVID-19 (a few samples of this study predate the infection). Cell type and time point are not known. V and J are TRBV5-1 and TRBJ1-5, with D perhaps TRBD1 (6 bases). The source material was PBMCs or a T cell subset sorted from them (not recorded which). This CDR3 reads CASSFTGQQPQHF. CDR3 nucleotides: TGCGCCAGCAGCTTCACAGGGCAACAGCCCCAGCATTTT.